Listed below are T cell receptor beta chains from one sample, sequenced in a study of blood T cell repertoires in COVID-19. Data came from immunoSEQ multiplex PCR; TCRdb stores just in-frame clones and leaves some out. The sample consists of over 150,000 clones, approximately 91% of them appearing once. Sequencing was done on a sample of peripheral blood. The receptors stem from a man aged 18 to 29 with acute or convalescent COVID-19. Each CDR3 is given without its conserved first and last residue. The order of the fields is CDR3 length, J gene, V gene, CDR3 protein.

>15|TRBJ2-7|TRBV11-2
ASSLIGSGTGRVEQY
>15|TRBJ2-1|TRBV18
ASSPRGGRLIYNEQF
>13|TRBJ1-2|TRBV5-1
ASSLAAPTDYGYT
>14|TRBJ2-7|TRBV9
ASSAGQGAVSYEQY
>14|TRBJ2-2|TRBV9
ASTDWEGTNTGELF
>12|TRBJ1-1|TRBV5-4
ASSLENAGTEAF
>17|TRBJ2-3|TRBV30
AWSTGLAGARMITDTQY
>11|TRBJ1-5|TRBV4-1
ASSLGANQPQH
>15|TRBJ1-2|TRBV12-5
ASGLAPGQGRNYGYT
>15|TRBJ1-2|TRBV28
ASSGRDRGSGSYGYT
>10|TRBJ1-1|TRBV19
ASSLSPGEAF
>12|TRBJ1-5|TRBV10-2
ASSASNGNQPQH
>13|TRBJ2-3|TRBV24-1
ATSEPTRDLDTQY
>12|TRBJ1-1|TRBV11-3
ASSLGGDGTEAF
>14|TRBJ2-3|TRBV10-1
ASSESGRAGTDTQY
>14|TRBJ1-5|TRBV5-5
ASSLGAGNSNQPQH
>15|TRBJ2-1|TRBV19
ASSITSGGVSDNEQF
>12|TRBJ1-3|TRBV7-9
ASSFDSSGNTIY
>10|TRBJ1-1|TRBV7-9
ASRQPNTEAF
>13|TRBJ2-1|TRBV18
ASSLRTVQVGEQF
>11|TRBJ2-5|TRBV19
ASSMNFQETQY
>12|TRBJ2-7|TRBV30
ACETGTGRYEQY
>15|TRBJ1-5|TRBV24-1
ATDLQGAYPINQPQH
>11|TRBJ2-7|TRBV4-2
ASSQGAGRGQY
>15|TRBJ2-7|TRBV10-1
ASSESTSGVSLREQY
>15|TRBJ2-1|TRBV1
TSSQVGLAEGVDEQF
>13|TRBJ2-7|TRBV9
ASSPRTSRAYEQY
>11|TRBJ2-1|TRBV7-2
ASSLVRFDEQF
>12|TRBJ1-2|TRBV9
ASSLALQGIGYT
>12|TRBJ1-1|TRBV5-6
ASSEEGRTTEAF
>15|TRBJ1-6|TRBV27
ASSLLSRVSYNSPLH
>12|TRBJ2-7|TRBV29-1
SVTRDSLGYEQY
>9|TRBJ2-7|TRBV19
ASTFGDEQY
>14|TRBJ2-2|TRBV10-1
ASRSSGRENTGELF
>11|TRBJ2-1|TRBV3-1/TRBV3-2
ASSPKLSDEQF
>18|TRBJ2-5|TRBV5-1
ASSPRRGTSGGEIQETQY
>17|TRBJ2-2|TRBV5-1
ASSLTGDRGFANTGELF
>12|TRBJ1-1|TRBV27
ASRKRRGNTEAF